Below, 25 T cell receptor beta chains from the same sample are listed, as sequenced in a study of T cells after yellow fever vaccination. A single record per CDR3 protein comes from TCRdb applying MiXCR to the 5' RACE reads. The data show 130,000 or so distinct CDR3 sequences, 15% seen once. The source was CD8+ T cells sorted from PBMCs, collected 5 days after the yellow fever booster vaccination. The source is a man aged 18-30 years who received the YFV17D yellow fever vaccine.

This clonotype showed up many times. The chain uses TRBV5-1 and TRBJ1-1; D remains ambiguous. Trimming removed 6 bases at V and 0 bases at J, with 9 bases between. CDR1 is SGHRS, CDR2 YFSETQ, per germline. The CDR3 has 13 amino acids. CDR3 in amino acids: CASMAGMNTEAFF. The CDR3 DNA sequence: TGCGCCAGCATGGCAGGAATGAACACTGAAGCTTTCTTT.

Many counts were recorded for this clonotype. The CDR3, as DNA: TGCGCCAGCGCTACCACAAGCGGGGGGCCAGACAATGAGCAGTTCTTC. Residues: CASATTSGGPDNEQFF. This rearrangement joins TRBV4-1 to TRBJ2-1, with 9 bases fitting TRBD2. Germline CDR1 and CDR2: MGHRA and YSYEKL. Trimming cost V 8 bases and J 5 bases; bases outside gene matches: 13. This CDR3 has 16 residues.

This chain uses TRBV9 with TRBJ2-5, with D hard to call. The CDR3 has 14 amino acids. Trimming left V 0 bases short and J 5 bases short, with 11 bases between. Germline CDR1 is SGDLS and CDR2 is YYNGEE. CDR3 in DNA: TGTGCCAGCAGCGTAGGGGGTTCTGGGGAGACCCAGTACTTC. It codes for CASSVGGSGETQYF.

This chain joins TRBV21-1 and TRBJ2-5; TRBD2, as called in the table, went unchecked against the DNA. TRBV21-1 is designated a pseudogene. There are 16 residues in the CDR3. CDR3 DNA sequence: TGTGCCAGCATAGGGGACGGTAGCGGGGCGAAGGAGACCCAGTACTTC. This codes for CASIGDGSGAKETQYF.

The DNA for the CDR3 is TGCGCCAGCAGCCAAGATGGTGGGGGGTTCTACGAGCAGTACTTC. Translating gives CASSQDGGGFYEQYF. The chain has TRBV4-1 and TRBJ2-7; TRBD2 is a possible D gene (6 bases). This CDR3 has 15 amino acids. Germline lookup yields CDR1 MGHRA and CDR2 YSYEKL. The germline V and J ends were trimmed by 0 bases and 3 bases, with 12 bases remaining between them.

J is TRBJ2-3 and V is TRBV6-2 or TRBV6-3; TRBD2 agrees at 7 bases. CDR1 MNHEY and CDR2 SVGEGT come from the germline V gene. This CDR3 has 15 residues. V lost 5 bases to trimming and J lost 2 bases; unmatched junction nucleotides: 7. The DNA for the CDR3 is TGTGCCAGCAGTAGCGGGACTTCTACCACAGATACGCAGTATTTT. Translated: CASSSGTSTTDTQYF.

V gene TRBV4-1 combines with J gene TRBJ2-5; D is ambiguous. V lost 0 bases and J lost 5, with 10 bases in between. The CDR3 length is 14 residues. The germline V gene has CDR1 MGHRA and CDR2 YSYEKL. CDR3 residues: CASSQEVARETQYF. The CDR3 bases are TGCGCCAGCAGCCAAGAGGTGGCTAGGGAGACCCAGTACTTC.

J is TRBJ2-5 and V is TRBV20-1; 11 bases line up with TRBD2. The germline V gene has CDR1 DFQATT and CDR2 SNEGSKA (reference sequence). The junction had 11 bases not matched to a gene; V was cut back by 6 bases and J by 5 bases. The CDR3 runs to 15 residues. The DNA of the CDR3 is TGCAGTGCAACCTTAGCGGGGGGGCCGTGGGAGACCCAGTACTTC. Residues: CSATLAGGPWETQYF.

V usage is TRBV11-2 and J usage is TRBJ2-7; D uncertain. The CDR3 covers 14 residues. Trimming stripped 2 bases from V and 6 bases from J, with 14 bases between. CDR1 and CDR2 from the germline V gene are SGHAT and FQNNGV. CDR3 residues: CASSLILSVGEQYV. The CDR3 nucleotides read TGTGCCAGCAGCTTAATTCTGTCCGTAGGCGAGCAGTACGTC.

This clonotype was observed a few times. The chain recombines TRBV6-2 or TRBV6-3 with TRBJ1-1; tentative D call: TRBD1 (6 bases). The V gene's germline CDR1 is MNHEY and CDR2 SVGEGT. CDR3 length equals 18 residues. V lost 2 bases and J lost 1, with 20 bases in between. This CDR3 reads CASSYTGADSLQNTEAFF. The CDR3 nucleotides read TGTGCCAGCAGTTACACGGGAGCGGACAGCCTCCAGAACACTGAAGCTTTCTTT.

V gene TRBV4-3 combines with J gene TRBJ1-2; D remains unclear. Germline loops: CDR1 LGHNA, CDR2 YSLEER. There are 16 residues in the CDR3. V was pared by 1 base and J by 0 bases, with 12 bases between. The CDR3 sequence: CASSQVFGSANYGYTF. CDR3 in DNA: TGCGCCAGCAGCCAAGTATTCGGGAGTGCTAACTATGGCTACACCTTC.

This clonotype was observed a handful of times. J is TRBJ1-2 and V is TRBV12-3 or TRBV12-4; 7 positions match TRBD1. Trimming at V came to 5 bases and at J to 4 bases, leaving 10 bases not matched to a gene. The CDR3 length is 15 residues. CDR3 nucleotide sequence: TGTGCCAGCAGTGGGTCCCCGGGACAGTTCTATGGCTACACCTTC. It yields the protein CASSGSPGQFYGYTF.

V is TRBV6-5 and J is TRBJ1-1; D is uncertain. This CDR3 is 13 amino acids long. Trimming removed 5 bases from V and 4 bases from J, with 11 bases in between. The V gene's germline CDR1 is MNHEY and CDR2 SVGAGI. CDR3 region: CASSLGGLTEAFF. Here the CDR3 DNA reads TGTGCCAGCAGTCTGGGAGGTCTCACTGAAGCTTTCTTT.

The chain is built from TRBV9 and TRBJ2-3, with 8 bases identical to TRBD2. V was pared by 7 bases and J by 8 bases, with 9 bases of the junction left unmatched. The germline CDR1 and CDR2 sequences are SGDLS and YYNGEE. The CDR3 spans 13 residues. The CDR3 loop reads CASWGGGRGTQYF. As DNA, the CDR3 is TGTGCCAGCTGGGGCGGGGGGCGCGGTACGCAGTATTTT.

The genes are TRBV29-1 and TRBJ2-2, with 9 bases fitting TRBD2. This CDR3 region has 21 residues. CDR1 and CDR2 (germline): SQVTM, ANQGSEA. V gave up 0 bases and J gave up 4 bases; unmatched junction bases: 21. CDR3 nucleotides: TGCAGCGTTGAAGATCGCAACCGGGGCCTAGCGGGGCCTAGGGGCACCGGGGAGCTGTTTTTT. It specifies CSVEDRNRGLAGPRGTGELFF.

J is TRBJ2-2 and V is TRBV29-1; no definite D call. V was clipped by 8 bases and J by 5 bases, with 12 bases between them. Germline CDR1 SQVTM, CDR2 ANQGSEA. The CDR3 runs to 12 residues. CDR3 sequence: CSPMTGTGELFF. In DNA, the CDR3 is TGCAGCCCCATGACGGGTACCGGGGAGCTGTTTTTT.

This chain connects TRBV6-1 to TRBJ2-7; TRBD1 matches at 9 bases. V shed 6 bases and J 5 bases; nucleotides not matched to a gene: 8. The CDR3 is 14 amino acids. The germline V gene has CDR1 MNHNS and CDR2 SASEGT. For the CDR3, the DNA is TGTGCCAGCAGGGGGGACAGGGTCGGCAACGAGCAGTACGTC. Translated, it gives CASRGDRVGNEQYV.

The chain joins TRBV15 to TRBJ2-3; 8 positions match TRBD2. This CDR3 has 14 residues. Germline CDR1 is LNHNV and CDR2 is YYDKDF (reference sequence). Unmatched junction bases numbered 3, after V lost 5 bases and J lost 2 bases. The chain's CDR3 is CATSGGGLTDTQYF. CDR3 in DNA: TGTGCCACCAGCGGCGGGGGGCTCACAGATACGCAGTATTTT. Full variable domain (rest looked up from reference TRBV15 and TRBJ2-3): DAMVIQNPRYQVTQFGKPVTLSCSQTLNHNVMYWYQQKSSQAPKLLFHYYDKDFNNEADTPDNFQSRRPNTSFCFLDIRSPGLGDTAMYLCATSGGGLTDTQYFGPGTRLTVL.

The table lists this clonotype with a few counts. The chain couples TRBV4-1 to TRBJ2-7, with 10 bases lining up with TRBD2. The V gene's germline CDR1 is MGHRA and CDR2 YSYEKL. This CDR3 has 17 residues. V trimming: 0 bases; J trimming: 5 bases; junction bases outside the gene matches: 10. The CDR3 coding sequence is TGCGCCAGCAGCCAAGATCCGAGCGGGGGGGCCCAAGACGAGCAGTACTTC. It translates to CASSQDPSGGAQDEQYF.

V gene TRBV4-1 combines with J gene TRBJ2-5; either TRBD1 or TRBD2 may supply D (7 bases each). The CDR3 extends over 16 amino acids. V lost 4 bases to trimming and J lost 0 bases, with 15 bases between them. CDR1 and CDR2 (germline): MGHRA, YSYEKL. The CDR3 region has the DNA TGCGCCAGCAGCCCAGCGGGACAGAACTACCAAGAGACCCAGTACTTC. Translating gives CASSPAGQNYQETQYF.

This clonotype was counted only a few times. The CDR3 loop reads CSVVIGLRDTQYF. CDR3 bases: TGCAGCGTTGTGATCGGGCTCCGAGATACGCAGTATTTT. V and J are TRBV29-1 and TRBJ2-3; D remains ambiguous. Trimming pared 4 bases from V and 5 bases from J, leaving 13 bases between. Germline loops: CDR1 SQVTM, CDR2 ANQGSEA. This CDR3 region has 13 residues.

This chain links TRBV4-1 with TRBJ1-5; D is uncertain. CDR1 is MGHRA and CDR2 is YSYEKL in the germline V gene. V was shortened by 2 bases and J by 3 bases, with 14 bases between the two germline ends. The CDR3 contains 16 residues. The CDR3 DNA is TGCGCCAGCAGCCAAACTACCCGGGCGGCCAATCAGCCCCAGCATTTT. Translated, it gives CASSQTTRAANQPQHF.

This clonotype was counted only a few times. The V call is TRBV9, the J call TRBJ2-5, with D possibly TRBD2 on 6 matching bases. Trimming took 4 bases from V and 3 from J, leaving 13 bases between them. The CDR3 sequence is 14 residues long. CDR1 and CDR2 from the germline V gene are SGDLS and YYNGEE. The CDR3 DNA is TGTGCCAGCAGCCCCCGTTGGGGGGAAGAGACCCAGTACTTC. This sequence encodes CASSPRWGEETQYF.

This clonotype was counted many times. The chain recombines TRBV11-2 with TRBJ2-3; 8 nucleotides match TRBD2. The CDR3 spans 13 residues. Germline V gene data show CDR1 as SGHAT and CDR2 as FQNNGV. Trimming took 1 base from V and 11 from J; bases not matched to a gene: 5. The CDR3 region has the DNA TGTGCCAGCAGCTTAGGTTACGGGGGGGAGCAGTATTTT. It encodes CASSLGYGGEQYF.

Concerning this clonotype itself: A junction end diverges from the germline sequence, so it may reflect a read error. The chain recombines TRBV6-5 with TRBJ2-3, with TRBD1 matching over 7 bases. Germline V gene sequence: CDR1 MNHEY, CDR2 SVGAGI. CDR3 size: 13 residues. The CDR3 sequence is CAWIRLGTDTPYF. DNA of the CDR3: TGTGCCTGGATCCGGTTAGGGACAGATACGCCGTATTTT.